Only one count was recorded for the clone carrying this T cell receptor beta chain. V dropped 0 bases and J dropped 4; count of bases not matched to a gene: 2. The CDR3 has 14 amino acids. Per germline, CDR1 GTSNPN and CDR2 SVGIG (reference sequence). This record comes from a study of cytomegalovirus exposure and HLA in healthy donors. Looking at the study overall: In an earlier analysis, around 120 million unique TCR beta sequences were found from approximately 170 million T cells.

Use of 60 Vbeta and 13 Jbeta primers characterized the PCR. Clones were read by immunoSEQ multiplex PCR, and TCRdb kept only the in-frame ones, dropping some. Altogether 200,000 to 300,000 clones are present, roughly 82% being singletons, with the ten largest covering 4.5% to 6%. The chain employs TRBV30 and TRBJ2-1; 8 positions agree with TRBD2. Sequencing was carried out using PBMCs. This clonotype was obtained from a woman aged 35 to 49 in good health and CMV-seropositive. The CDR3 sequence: CAWSVLADYNEQFF. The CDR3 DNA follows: TGTGCCTGGAGTGTACTAGCGGATTACAATGAGCAGTTCTTC.